The sequence of this TCR beta chain was determined in a study of shared clonotypes between healthy human individuals. CD45RA+ naive and CD45RA-negative memory subsets were separated from CD4+ cells. Assay execution took place at the deep level. The table came from immunoSEQ multiplex PCR; TCRdb's copy has only in-frame clones and leaves some out. The sample holds 2 million to 2.5 million clones, around 95% seen once. Study conclusions and caveats: There were few donors, and this limited the genetic and exposure-history diversity represented. Clonotypes that were shared across a handful of donors made up approximately 5% of naive CD4 clonotypes.

CDR3 length equals 13 residues. With 4 bases removed from V and 2 bases from J, the gap between germline ends came to 8 bases. CDR1 and CDR2 from the germline V gene are WNHNN and SYGVQD (reference sequence). To note about this clone: Antigen: not known.

What was sequenced was naive CD4+ T cells sorted from blood. Subset reported: CD45RA+ positively selected. The chain combines TRBV10-1 with TRBJ2-5, with D uncertain. The sequence came from a man aged 18 to 29 in good health. In nucleotides, the CDR3 is TGCGCCAGCAGTGGTAGAAGACAAGAGACCCAGTACTTC. The encoded protein is CASSGRRQETQYF.